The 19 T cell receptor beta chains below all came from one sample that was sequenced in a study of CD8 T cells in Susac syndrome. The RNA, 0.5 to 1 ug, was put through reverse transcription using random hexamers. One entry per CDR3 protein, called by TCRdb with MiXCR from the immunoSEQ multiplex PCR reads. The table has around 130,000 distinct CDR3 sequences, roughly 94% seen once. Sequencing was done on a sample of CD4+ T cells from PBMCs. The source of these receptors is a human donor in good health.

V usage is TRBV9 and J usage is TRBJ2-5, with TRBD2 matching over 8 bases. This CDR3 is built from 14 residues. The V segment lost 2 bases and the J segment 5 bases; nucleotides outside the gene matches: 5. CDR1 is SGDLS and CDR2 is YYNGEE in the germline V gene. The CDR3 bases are TGTGCCAGCAGCGTTCAAGCGGGAGATGAGACCCAGTACTTC. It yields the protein CASSVQAGDETQYF.

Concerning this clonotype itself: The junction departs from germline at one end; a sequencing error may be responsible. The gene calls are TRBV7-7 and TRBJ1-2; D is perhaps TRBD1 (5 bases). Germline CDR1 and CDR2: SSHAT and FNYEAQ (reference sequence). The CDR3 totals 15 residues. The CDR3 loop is CASRDRAEHLYGYTF. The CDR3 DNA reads TGTGCTAGCAGGGACCGGGCTGAACATCTCTATGGCTACACCTTC.

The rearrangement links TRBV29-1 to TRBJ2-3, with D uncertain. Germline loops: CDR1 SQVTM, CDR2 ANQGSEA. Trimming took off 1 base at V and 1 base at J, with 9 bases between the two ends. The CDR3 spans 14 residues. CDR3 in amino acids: CSVEGSTGTDTQYF. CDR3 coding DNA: TGCAGCGTTGAAGGCTCTACTGGCACAGATACGCAGTATTTT.

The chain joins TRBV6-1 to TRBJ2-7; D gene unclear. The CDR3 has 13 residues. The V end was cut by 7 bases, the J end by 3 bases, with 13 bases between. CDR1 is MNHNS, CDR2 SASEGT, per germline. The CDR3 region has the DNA TGTGCCAGCACCTCGACTGATCACTACGAGCAGTACTTC. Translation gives CASTSTDHYEQYF.

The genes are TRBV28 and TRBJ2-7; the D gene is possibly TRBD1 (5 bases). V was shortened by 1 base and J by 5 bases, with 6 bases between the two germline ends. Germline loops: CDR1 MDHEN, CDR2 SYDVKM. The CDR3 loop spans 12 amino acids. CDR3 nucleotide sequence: TGTGCCAGCAGTTTATCAGGGAACGAGCAGTACTTC. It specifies CASSLSGNEQYF.

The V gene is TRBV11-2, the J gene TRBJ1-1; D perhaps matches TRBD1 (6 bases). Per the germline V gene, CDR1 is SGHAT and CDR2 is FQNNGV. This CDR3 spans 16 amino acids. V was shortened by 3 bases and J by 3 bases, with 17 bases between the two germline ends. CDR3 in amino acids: CASSFQPGVVDTEAFF. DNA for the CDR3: TGTGCCAGCAGCTTTCAACCAGGGGTTGTTGACACTGAAGCTTTCTTT.

CDR3 amino acids: CASSLRGQGIRRYYEQYF. CDR3 sequence (DNA): TGTGCCAGCAGTTTAAGAGGACAGGGTATAAGACGATACTACGAGCAGTACTTC. The rearrangement joins TRBV28 to TRBJ2-7; TRBD1 aligns across 8 bases. V shed 2 bases, J shed 3 bases, and the junction held 15 bases outside the gene matches. The CDR3 extends over 18 amino acids. Germline CDR1 is MDHEN and CDR2 is SYDVKM.

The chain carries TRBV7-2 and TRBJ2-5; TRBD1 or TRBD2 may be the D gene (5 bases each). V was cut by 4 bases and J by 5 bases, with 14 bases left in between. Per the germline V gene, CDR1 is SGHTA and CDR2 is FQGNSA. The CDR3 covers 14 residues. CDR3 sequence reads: CASSSSWGGETQYF. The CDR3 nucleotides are TGTGCCAGCAGCTCAAGCTGGGGCGGGGAGACCCAGTACTTC.

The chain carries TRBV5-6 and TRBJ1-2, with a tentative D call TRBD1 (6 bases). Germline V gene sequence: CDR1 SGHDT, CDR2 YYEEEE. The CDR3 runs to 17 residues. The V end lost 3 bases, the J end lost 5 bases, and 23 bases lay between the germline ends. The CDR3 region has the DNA TGTGCCAGCAGCTCCCGATCCCTCAACAGGGAGAAGTATGGCTACACCTTC. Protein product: CASSSRSLNREKYGYTF. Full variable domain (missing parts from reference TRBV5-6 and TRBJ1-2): DAGVTQSPTHLIKTRGQQVTLRCSPKSGHDTVSWYQQALGQGPQFIFQYYEEEERQRGNFPDRFSGHQFPNYSSELNVNALLLGDSALYLCASSSRSLNREKYGYTFGSGTRLTVV.

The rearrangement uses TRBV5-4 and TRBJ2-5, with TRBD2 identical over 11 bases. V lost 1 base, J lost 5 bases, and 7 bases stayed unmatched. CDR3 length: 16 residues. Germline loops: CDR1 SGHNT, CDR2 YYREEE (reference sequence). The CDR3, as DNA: TGTGCCAGCAGCTTGCCCGGGGGACTAGCGGACGAGACCCAGTACTTC. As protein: CASSLPGGLADETQYF.

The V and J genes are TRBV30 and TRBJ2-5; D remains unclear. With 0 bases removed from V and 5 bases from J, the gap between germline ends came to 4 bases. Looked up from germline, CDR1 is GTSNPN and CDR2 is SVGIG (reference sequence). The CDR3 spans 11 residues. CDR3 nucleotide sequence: TGTGCCTGGAGTGTGGGTGAGACCCAGTACTTC. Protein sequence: CAWSVGETQYF.

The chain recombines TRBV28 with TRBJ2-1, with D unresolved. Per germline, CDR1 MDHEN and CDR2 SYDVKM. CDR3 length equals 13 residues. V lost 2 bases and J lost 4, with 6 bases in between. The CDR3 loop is CASSLPEYNEQFF. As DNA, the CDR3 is TGTGCCAGCAGTTTACCAGAGTACAATGAGCAGTTCTTC.

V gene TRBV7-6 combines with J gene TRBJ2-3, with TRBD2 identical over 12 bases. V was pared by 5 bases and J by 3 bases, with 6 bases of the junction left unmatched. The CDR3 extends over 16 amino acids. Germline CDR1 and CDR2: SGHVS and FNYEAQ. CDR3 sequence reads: CASSPPSGRGTDTQYF. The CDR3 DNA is TGTGCCAGCAGCCCCCCTAGCGGGAGGGGTACAGATACGCAGTATTTT.

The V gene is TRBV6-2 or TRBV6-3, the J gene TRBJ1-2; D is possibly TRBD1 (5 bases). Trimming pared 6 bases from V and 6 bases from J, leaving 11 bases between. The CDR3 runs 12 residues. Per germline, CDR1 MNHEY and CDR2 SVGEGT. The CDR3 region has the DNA TGTGCCAGCAGCCCCCAGGGAGATGGCTACACCTTC. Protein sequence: CASSPQGDGYTF.

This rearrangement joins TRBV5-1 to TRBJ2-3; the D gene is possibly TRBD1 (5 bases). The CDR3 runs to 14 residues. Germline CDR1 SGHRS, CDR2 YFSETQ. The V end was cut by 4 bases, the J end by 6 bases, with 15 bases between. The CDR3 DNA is TGCGCCAGCAGCACTGACCCAGGGCGGGATACGCAGTATTTT. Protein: CASSTDPGRDTQYF.

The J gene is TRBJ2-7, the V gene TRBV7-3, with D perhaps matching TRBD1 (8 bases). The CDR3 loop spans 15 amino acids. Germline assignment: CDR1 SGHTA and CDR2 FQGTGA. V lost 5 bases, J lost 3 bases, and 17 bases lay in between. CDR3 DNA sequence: TGTGCCAGCAGCATTCAGACAGGGGAGGGCTACGAGCAGTACTTC. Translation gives CASSIQTGEGYEQYF.

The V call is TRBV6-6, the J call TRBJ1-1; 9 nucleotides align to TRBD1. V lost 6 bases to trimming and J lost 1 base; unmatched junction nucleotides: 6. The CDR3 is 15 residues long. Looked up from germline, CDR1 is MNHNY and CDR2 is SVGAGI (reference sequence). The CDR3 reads CASSRTGVGNTEAFF. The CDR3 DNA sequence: TGTGCCAGCAGCCGGACAGGGGTGGGGAACACTGAAGCTTTCTTT.

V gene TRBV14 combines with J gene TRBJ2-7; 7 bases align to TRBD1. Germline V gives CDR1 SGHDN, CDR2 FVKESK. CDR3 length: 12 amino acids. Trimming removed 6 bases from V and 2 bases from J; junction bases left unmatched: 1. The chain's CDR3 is CASRGQTYEQYF. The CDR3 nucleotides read TGTGCCAGCAGGGGACAGACCTACGAGCAGTACTTC. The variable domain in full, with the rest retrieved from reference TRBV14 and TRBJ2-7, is EAGVTQFPSHSVIEKGQTVTLRCDPISGHDNLYWYRRVMGKEIKFLLHFVKESKQDESGMPNNRFLAERTGGTYSTLKVQPAELEDSGVYFCASRGQTYEQYFGPGTRLTVT.

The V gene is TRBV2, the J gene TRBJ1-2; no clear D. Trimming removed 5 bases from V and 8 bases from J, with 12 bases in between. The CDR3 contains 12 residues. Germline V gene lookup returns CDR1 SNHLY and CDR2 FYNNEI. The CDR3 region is CASSRDTKGYTF. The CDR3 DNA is TGTGCCAGCAGTCGAGACACGAAAGGCTACACCTTC.